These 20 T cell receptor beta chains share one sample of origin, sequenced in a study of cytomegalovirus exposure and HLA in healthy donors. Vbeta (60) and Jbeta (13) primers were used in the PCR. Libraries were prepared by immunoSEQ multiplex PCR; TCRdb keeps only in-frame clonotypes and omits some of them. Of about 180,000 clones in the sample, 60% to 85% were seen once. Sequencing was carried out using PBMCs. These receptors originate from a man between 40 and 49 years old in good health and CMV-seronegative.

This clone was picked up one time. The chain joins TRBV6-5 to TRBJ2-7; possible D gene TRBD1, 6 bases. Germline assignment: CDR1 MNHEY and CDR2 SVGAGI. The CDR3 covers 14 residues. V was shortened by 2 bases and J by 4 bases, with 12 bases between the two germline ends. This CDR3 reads CASSYGYRVYEQYF. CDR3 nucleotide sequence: TGTGCCAGCAGTTACGGGTACAGGGTGTACGAGCAGTACTTC.

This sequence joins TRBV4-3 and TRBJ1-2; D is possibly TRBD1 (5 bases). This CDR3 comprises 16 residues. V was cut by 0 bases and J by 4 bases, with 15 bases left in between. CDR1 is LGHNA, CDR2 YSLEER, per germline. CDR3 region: CASSQEAGPGGYGYTF. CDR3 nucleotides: TGCGCCAGCAGCCAAGAAGCCGGGCCCGGGGGCTATGGCTACACCTTC.

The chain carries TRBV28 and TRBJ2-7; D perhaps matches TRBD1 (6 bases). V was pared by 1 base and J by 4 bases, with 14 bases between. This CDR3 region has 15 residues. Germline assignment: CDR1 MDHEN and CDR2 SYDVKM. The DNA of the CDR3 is TGTGCCAGCAGTTTATCCCACAGGGAGAAATACGAGCAGTACTTC. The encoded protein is CASSLSHREKYEQYF.

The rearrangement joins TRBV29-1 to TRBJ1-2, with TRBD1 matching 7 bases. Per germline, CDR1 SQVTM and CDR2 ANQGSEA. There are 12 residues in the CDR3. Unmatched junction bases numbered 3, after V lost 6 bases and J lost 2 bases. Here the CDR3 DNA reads TGCAGCGTATCGACAGGGAACTATGGCTACACCTTC. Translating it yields CSVSTGNYGYTF.

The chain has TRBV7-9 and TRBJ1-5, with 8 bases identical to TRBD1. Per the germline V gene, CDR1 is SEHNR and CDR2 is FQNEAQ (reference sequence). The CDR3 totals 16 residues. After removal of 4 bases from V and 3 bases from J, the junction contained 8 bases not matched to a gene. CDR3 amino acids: CASSSGQGQYNQPQHF. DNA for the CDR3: TGTGCCAGCAGCTCAGGACAGGGTCAGTACAATCAGCCCCAGCATTTT.

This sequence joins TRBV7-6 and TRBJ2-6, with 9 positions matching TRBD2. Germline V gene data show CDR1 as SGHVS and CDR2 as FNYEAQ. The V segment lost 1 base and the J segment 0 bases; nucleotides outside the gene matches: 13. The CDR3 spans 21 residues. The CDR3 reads CASSLVGPAGGLSSGANVLTF. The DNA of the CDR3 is TGTGCCAGCAGCTTAGTGGGTCCAGCGGGAGGCTTGAGCTCTGGGGCCAACGTCCTGACTTTC.

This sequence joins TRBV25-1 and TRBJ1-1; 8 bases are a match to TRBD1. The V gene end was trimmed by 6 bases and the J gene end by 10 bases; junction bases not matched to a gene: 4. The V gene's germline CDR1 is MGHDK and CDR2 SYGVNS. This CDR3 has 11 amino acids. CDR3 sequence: CASRDRVRAFF. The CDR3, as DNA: TGTGCCAGCAGGGACAGGGTGCGAGCTTTCTTT.

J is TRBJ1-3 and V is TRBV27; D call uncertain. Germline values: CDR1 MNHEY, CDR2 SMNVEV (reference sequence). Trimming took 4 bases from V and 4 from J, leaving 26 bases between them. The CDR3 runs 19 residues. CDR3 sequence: CASSSHLPGLTGRGNTIYF. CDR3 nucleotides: TGTGCCAGCAGTTCGCACCTACCCGGACTGACCGGGAGGGGAAACACCATATATTTT.

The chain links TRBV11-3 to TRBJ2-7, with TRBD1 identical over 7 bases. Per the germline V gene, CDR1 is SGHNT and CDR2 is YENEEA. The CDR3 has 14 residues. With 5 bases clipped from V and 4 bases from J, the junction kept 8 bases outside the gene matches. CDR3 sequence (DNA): TGTGCCAGCAGCCCGCGGACAGGATATTACGAGCAGTACTTC. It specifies CASSPRTGYYEQYF.

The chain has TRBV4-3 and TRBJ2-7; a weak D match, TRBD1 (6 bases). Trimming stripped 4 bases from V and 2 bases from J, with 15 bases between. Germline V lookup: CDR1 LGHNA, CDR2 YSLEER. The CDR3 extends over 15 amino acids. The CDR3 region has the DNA TGCGCCAGCAGCCCAGTCAGGGGTTCTACCTACGAGCAGTACTTC. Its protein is CASSPVRGSTYEQYF.

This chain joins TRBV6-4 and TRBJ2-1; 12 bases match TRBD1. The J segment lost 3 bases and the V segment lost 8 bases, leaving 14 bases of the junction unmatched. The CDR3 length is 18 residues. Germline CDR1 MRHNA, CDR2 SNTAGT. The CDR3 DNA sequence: TGTGCCAGCGCGCCGGGACAGGGGGCGGCTAGCGGCTACAATGAGCAGTTCTTC. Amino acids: CASAPGQGAASGYNEQFF.

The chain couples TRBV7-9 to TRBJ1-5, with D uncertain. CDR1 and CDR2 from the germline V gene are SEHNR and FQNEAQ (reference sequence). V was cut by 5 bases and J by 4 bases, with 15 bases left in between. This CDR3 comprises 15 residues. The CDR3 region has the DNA TGTGCCAGCAGCCCCCACGGACGGGAAAATCAGCCCCAGCATTTT. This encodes CASSPHGRENQPQHF.

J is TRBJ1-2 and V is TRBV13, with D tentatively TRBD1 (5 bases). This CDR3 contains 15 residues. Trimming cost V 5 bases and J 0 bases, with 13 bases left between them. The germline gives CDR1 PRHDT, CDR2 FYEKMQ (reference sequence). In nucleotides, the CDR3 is TGTGCCAGCAGCCGTAAGGACAACCCTAACTATGGCTACACCTTC. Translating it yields CASSRKDNPNYGYTF.

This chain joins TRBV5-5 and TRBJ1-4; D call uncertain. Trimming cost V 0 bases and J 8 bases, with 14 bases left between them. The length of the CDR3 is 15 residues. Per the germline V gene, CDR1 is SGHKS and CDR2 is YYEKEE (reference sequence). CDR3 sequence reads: CASSLGSTGPEKLFF. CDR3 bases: TGTGCCAGCAGCTTGGGCAGTACGGGTCCGGAAAAACTGTTTTTT.

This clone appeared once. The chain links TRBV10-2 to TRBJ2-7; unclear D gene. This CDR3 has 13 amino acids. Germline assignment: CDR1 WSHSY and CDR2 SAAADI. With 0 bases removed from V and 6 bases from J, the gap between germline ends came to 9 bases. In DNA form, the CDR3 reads TGCGCCAGCAGTGAGTCCCTCTCGGGCGAGCAGTACTTC. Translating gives CASSESLSGEQYF.

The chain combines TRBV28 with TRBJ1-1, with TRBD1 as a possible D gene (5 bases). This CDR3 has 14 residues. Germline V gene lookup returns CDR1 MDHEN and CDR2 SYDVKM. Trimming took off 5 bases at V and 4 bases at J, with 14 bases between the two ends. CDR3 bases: TGTGCCAGCAGTATGGGGGGGACCCTCACTGAAGCTTTCTTT. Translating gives CASSMGGTLTEAFF.

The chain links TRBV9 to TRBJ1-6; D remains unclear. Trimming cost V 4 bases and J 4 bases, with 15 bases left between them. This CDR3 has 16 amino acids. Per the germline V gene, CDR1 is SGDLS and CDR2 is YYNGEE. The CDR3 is CASSLHVANYNSPLHF. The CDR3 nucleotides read TGTGCCAGCAGCCTCCACGTAGCGAATTATAATTCACCCCTCCACTTT.

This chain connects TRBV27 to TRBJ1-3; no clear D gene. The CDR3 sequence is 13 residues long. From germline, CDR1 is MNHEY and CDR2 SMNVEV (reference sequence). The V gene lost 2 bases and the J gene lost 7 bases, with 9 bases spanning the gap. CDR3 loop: CASSLVGSNTIYF. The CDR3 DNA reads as TGTGCCAGCAGTTTAGTGGGGAGCAACACCATATATTTT.

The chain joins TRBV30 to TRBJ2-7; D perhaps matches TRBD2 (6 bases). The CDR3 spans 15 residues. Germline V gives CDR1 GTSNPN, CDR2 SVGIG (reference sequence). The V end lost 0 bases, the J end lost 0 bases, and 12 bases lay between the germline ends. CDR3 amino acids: CAWSVRGRPSYEQYF. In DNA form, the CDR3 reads TGTGCCTGGAGTGTACGTGGGAGGCCCTCCTACGAGCAGTACTTC.

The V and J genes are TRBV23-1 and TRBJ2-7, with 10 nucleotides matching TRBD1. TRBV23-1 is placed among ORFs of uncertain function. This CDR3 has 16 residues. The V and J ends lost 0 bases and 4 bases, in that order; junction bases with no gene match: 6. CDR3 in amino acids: CASSQSLGDRGYEQYF. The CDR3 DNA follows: TGCGCCAGCAGTCAATCTCTAGGGGACAGGGGATACGAGCAGTACTTC.